This T cell receptor beta chain was observed in a study of tumor-infiltrating lymphocytes in primary liver carcinoma. Study in general: Men and women, 30 to 69 years of age, made up the patients. Between 4.2 and 10 cm across, the tumors were all of stage T1-T3 N0M0. Sample counts of productive TCRbeta reads spanned roughly 3.65 to 7.13 million; these counts were similar across tissue types.

From around 18-30 mg of unsorted bulk tissue, DNA and RNA were co-extracted together. Chronic HBV infection, untreated so far, was present in the patients. Synthesis of TCR beta cDNA was carried out from 500 ng total RNA with a constant-region primer. Three rounds of nested multiplex PCR with slightly modified ARM-PCR produced TCR beta libraries. The first two PCR rounds used TRBV1-TRBV30 forward primers with a C-beta reverse primer, about 10 cycles each. TCRdb processed the multiplex PCR reads anew with MiXCR; each CDR3 protein has one entry. Found here are 95,000 to 150,000 distinct CDR3 sequences, around 65% of them singletons; the top ten hold 8.1%. The CDR3 totals 15 residues. Germline loops: CDR1 SGHRS, CDR2 YFSETQ. This clonotype was observed a handful of times. A single base separates this from a much larger clone, so it may be a read error.

Input material: tumor-adjacent normal liver tissue. The chain joins TRBV5-1 to TRBJ1-5; D may be TRBD1 (5 bases). The TCR was taken from a woman aged 55-69 years with primary liver carcinoma and hepatitis B virus infection. The CDR3 coding sequence is TGCGCCAGCAGCTTGGGCCAGGGAAGCAATCGGCCCCAGCATTTT. It specifies CASSLGQGSNRPQHF.